The source of this TCR beta chain is a study of blood T cell repertoires in COVID-19. Study background: The United States, Italy and Spain were the sources of the acute and convalescent COVID-19 samples.

The V gene's germline CDR1 is SGHNT and CDR2 YYREEE (reference sequence). There are 14 residues in the CDR3. V gave up 4 bases and J gave up 4 bases; unmatched junction bases: 5. Generated by immunoSEQ multiplex PCR, the TCRdb table keeps only in-frame clones and is missing some. The sample records 150,000 to 200,000 clones, roughly 87% being singletons. Sequenced input: peripheral blood. The V call is TRBV5-4, the J call TRBJ2-5; 9 nucleotides match TRBD2. The receptor comes from a man aged 18 to 30 who had recovered from COVID-19. The CDR3 here is CASSRGLARETQYF. CDR3 DNA: TGTGCCAGCAGCCGGGGACTAGCAAGAGAGACCCAGTACTTC.